These 18 T cell receptor beta chains were all obtained from the same sample, sequenced in a study of Ad26.COV2.S vaccination and SARS-CoV-2 variants. The assay was immunoSEQ multiplex PCR, and TCRdb's table has in-frame clones only and misses some. This sample has 510,000 or so clones; around 88% occur once, and the top ten carry roughly 13%. The treatment was: around 19 received Ad26.COV2.S at low or high dose, single or two shots; about five received placebo; per-sample allocation not given. Collection of samples fell on day 63 after the first vaccine or placebo injection. The material was peripheral blood, obtained in a trial of Ad26.COV2.S vaccine versus placebo. These TCRs come from a person between 18 and 59 years old who received the Ad26.COV2.S COVID-19 vaccine or a placebo.

This clone was recorded a few times. The chain combines TRBV3-1 (or the pseudogene TRBV3-2) with TRBJ2-3; D is unclear. This CDR3 is built from 14 residues. Germline-derived CDR1 and CDR2 are LGHDT and YNNKEL (reference sequence). V lost 0 bases to trimming and J lost 1 base, with 5 bases between them. This CDR3 reads CASSQDIGTDTQYF. The DNA of the CDR3 is TGTGCCAGCAGCCAAGATATTGGCACAGATACGCAGTATTTT.

The chain is built from TRBV30 and TRBJ2-7; 9 nucleotides align to TRBD2. Germline V gene lookup returns CDR1 GTSNPN and CDR2 SVGIG (reference sequence). The J segment lost 7 bases and the V segment lost 2 bases, leaving 9 bases of the junction unmatched. The CDR3 covers 14 residues. Here the CDR3 DNA reads TGTGCCTGGAGTAGGACTAGCGAGATGGGGGAGCAGTACTTC. Its translation is CAWSRTSEMGEQYF.

This clone has a single count. V and J are TRBV7-9 and TRBJ2-3; D is unclear. The CDR3 has 16 amino acids. Germline V gene lookup returns CDR1 SEHNR and CDR2 FQNEAQ (reference sequence). The V and J ends lost 2 bases and 2 bases respectively, with 14 bases between them. DNA of the CDR3: TGTGCCAGCAGCTTACCGTCCCTGGTGGCCACAGATACGCAGTATTTT. Protein sequence: CASSLPSLVATDTQYF.

The chain carries TRBV7-3 and TRBJ2-2; unclear D gene. This CDR3 region has 14 residues. Trimming left V 8 bases short and J 3 bases short, with 13 bases between. Per the germline V gene, CDR1 is SGHTA and CDR2 is FQGTGA. Written as DNA, the CDR3 is TGTGCCAGCCGCCTGCGTCGGGACACCGGGGAGCTGTTTTTT. Translated, it gives CASRLRRDTGELFF. Looking up the rest from reference TRBV7-3 and TRBJ2-2 gives the full variable domain: GAGVSQTPSNKVTEKGKYVELRCDPISGHTALYWYRQSLGQGPEFLIYFQGTGAADDSGLPNDRFFAVRPEGSVSTLKIQRTERGDSAVYLCASRLRRDTGELFFGEGSRLTVL.

V usage is TRBV4-3 and J usage is TRBJ1-6; no reliable D call. Trimming took off 0 bases at V and 4 bases at J, with 19 bases between the two ends. Germline assignment: CDR1 LGHNA and CDR2 YSLEER. This CDR3 is built from 19 residues. The CDR3 here is CASSQDLREIPSYNSPLHF. CDR3 sequence (DNA): TGCGCCAGCAGCCAAGATTTACGGGAAATCCCCTCATATAATTCACCCCTCCACTTT.

The J gene is TRBJ2-1, the V gene TRBV27; maybe TRBD2 (5 bases). Germline CDR1 and CDR2: MNHEY and SMNVEV (reference sequence). The ends were cut back, 4 bases at V and 5 bases at J, with 12 bases in the middle. This CDR3 region has 14 residues. DNA for the CDR3: TGTGCCAGCAGTTCTTCCGGACTCCACAATGAGCAGTTCTTC. Its protein product is CASSSSGLHNEQFF.

The V and J genes are TRBV5-1 and TRBJ1-1, with 8 bases that match TRBD1. The CDR3 covers 13 residues. The V gene's germline CDR1 is SGHRS and CDR2 YFSETQ. Trimming at V came to 0 bases and at J to 7 bases, leaving 2 bases not matched to a gene. CDR3 sequence (DNA): TGCGCCAGCAGCTTGGGGGACAGGAGTGAAGCTTTCTTT. Translated, it gives CASSLGDRSEAFF.

The V call is TRBV2, the J call TRBJ1-1; D is unclear. The V gene's germline CDR1 is SNHLY and CDR2 FYNNEI. CDR3 length: 15 residues. Trimming cost V 5 bases and J 4 bases, with 17 bases left between them. The CDR3 reads CASSLVRSLGTEAFF. The CDR3 region has the DNA TGTGCCAGCAGTTTAGTAAGGTCTTTGGGCACTGAAGCTTTCTTT.

J is TRBJ2-1 and V is TRBV10-3, with TRBD2 identical over 9 bases. Germline V CDR1 and CDR2: ENHRY, SYGVKD. The length of the CDR3 is 16 residues. Trimming cost V 3 bases and J 5 bases; bases outside gene matches: 8. The CDR3 loop reads CAISDPTSGYNNEQFF. In DNA, the CDR3 is TGTGCCATCAGTGACCCGACTAGCGGATATAACAATGAGCAGTTCTTC.

This chain connects TRBV11-2 to TRBJ2-7; tentative D call: TRBD1 (6 bases). From germline, CDR1 is SGHAT and CDR2 FQNNGV. Trimming took off 5 bases at V and 9 bases at J, with 20 bases between the two ends. The CDR3 is 14 amino acids. The CDR3 sequence: CASSLRAPGAGQYF. The CDR3 DNA sequence: TGTGCCAGCAGCCTTCGGGCCCCAGGGGCAGGGCAGTACTTC. The variable domain in full, with the rest retrieved from reference TRBV11-2 and TRBJ2-7, is EAGVAQSPRYKIIEKRQSVAFWCNPISGHATLYWYQQILGQGPKLLIQFQNNGVVDDSQLPKDRFSAERLKGVDSTLKIQPAKLEDSAVYLCASSLRAPGAGQYFGPGTRLTVT.

The chain carries TRBV5-4 and TRBJ1-1; TRBD1 matches 8 bases. With 4 bases clipped from V and 5 bases from J, the junction kept 10 bases outside the gene matches. Germline-derived CDR1 and CDR2 are SGHNT and YYREEE (reference sequence). There are 15 residues in the CDR3. The CDR3 sequence: CASSPGQGYRTEAFF. The CDR3 nucleotides are TGTGCCAGCAGCCCCGGACAGGGATACCGTACTGAAGCTTTCTTT. Looking up the rest from reference TRBV5-4 and TRBJ1-1 gives the full variable domain: ETGVTQSPTHLIKTRGQQVTLRCSSQSGHNTVSWYQQALGQGPQFIFQYYREEENGRGNFPPRFSGLQFPNYSSELNVNALELDDSALYLCASSPGQGYRTEAFFGQGTRLTVV.

The rearrangement uses TRBV7-2 and TRBJ2-7; TRBD1 or TRBD2 may be the D gene (5 bases each). The CDR3 runs 14 residues. The ends were cut back, 2 bases at V and 3 bases at J, with 11 bases in the middle. Germline V CDR1 and CDR2: SGHTA, FQGNSA. CDR3 DNA sequence: TGTGCCAGCAGCTTAAGGGACCGAAACTACGAGCAGTACTTC. Translation gives CASSLRDRNYEQYF.

V is TRBV6-5 and J is TRBJ1-1; 7 bases align to TRBD1. Germline-derived CDR1 and CDR2 are MNHEY and SVGAGI. J gave up 1 base and V 9 bases, and 8 bases lay outside the gene matches. The CDR3 length is 14 residues. CDR3 sequence: CASKGASPNTEAFF. CDR3 in DNA: TGTGCCAGTAAGGGGGCCAGTCCGAACACTGAAGCTTTCTTT.

This chain connects TRBV7-9 to TRBJ2-1; 8 bases align to TRBD2. The CDR3 is 17 amino acids. The ends lost 1 base at V and 1 base at J; junction bases unmatched: 6. Germline V gene sequence: CDR1 SEHNR, CDR2 FQNEAQ (reference sequence). The CDR3 sequence: CASSLGEAGVSYNEQFF. CDR3 nucleotides: TGTGCCAGCAGCTTAGGGGAAGCGGGAGTATCCTACAATGAGCAGTTCTTC.

CDR3 DNA sequence: TGTGCCAGCAGCTTTCCCTCTGGGGCCAACGTCCTGACTTTC. It codes for CASSFPSGANVLTF. The V call is TRBV5-6, the J call TRBJ2-6; D is unresolved. The V end was cut by 2 bases, the J end by 0 bases, with 3 bases between. The V gene's germline CDR1 is SGHDT and CDR2 YYEEEE. The CDR3 has 14 amino acids.

This clone was recorded once. This chain joins TRBV12-3 or TRBV12-4 and TRBJ1-1, with unresolved D. V was cut by 5 bases and J by 7 bases, with 8 bases left in between. The CDR3 totals 11 residues. CDR3 sequence: CASSQLGEAFF. CDR3 nucleotide sequence: TGTGCCAGCAGTCAATTGGGTGAAGCTTTCTTT.

The CDR3 loop reads CASSYLAYYGYTF. The CDR3, as DNA: TGTGCCAGCAGTTACTTGGCTTACTATGGCTACACCTTC. V usage is TRBV6-5 and J usage is TRBJ1-2; D is undetermined. Germline-derived CDR1 and CDR2 are MNHEY and SVGAGI. CDR3 length equals 13 residues. V was pared by 1 base and J by 3 bases, with 6 bases between.

The V and J genes are TRBV9 and TRBJ2-7; D remains ambiguous. Germline CDR1 reads SGDLS; CDR2 reads YYNGEE. Trimming took 0 bases from V and 4 from J, leaving 20 bases between them. The CDR3 spans 17 residues. CDR3 sequence reads: CASSVAPTESGPYEQYF. The CDR3 DNA reads as TGTGCCAGCAGCGTAGCACCTACTGAGTCTGGTCCTTACGAGCAGTACTTC. The whole variable domain, remainder taken from reference TRBV9 and TRBJ2-7, is DSGVTQTPKHLITATGQRVTLRCSPRSGDLSVYWYQQSLDQGLQFLIQYYNGEERAKGNILERFSAQQFPDLHSELNLSSLELGDSALYFCASSVAPTESGPYEQYFGPGTRLTVT.